These 6 T cell receptor beta chains originate from one sample sequenced in a study of T cell responses to AZD1222 COVID-19 vaccine. Using immunoSEQ multiplex PCR, the repertoire was profiled, and TCRdb retains in-frame clones only, with some absent. The sample has about 76,000 clones, approximately 91% seen once; the top ten hold roughly 11%. The starting material was peripheral blood, obtained on day 0 of AZD1222 vaccination. The origin of the receptors is an adult in good health.

The J gene is TRBJ1-5, the V gene TRBV7-8, with D possibly TRBD1 on 6 matching bases. The V gene lost 4 bases and the J gene lost 6 bases, with 19 bases spanning the gap. The CDR3 is 16 amino acids. CDR1 is SGHVS and CDR2 is FQNEAQ in the germline V gene. The CDR3 nucleotides read TGTGCCAGCAGCTCCCTGGGGGCGGGATTTGGTCAGCCCCAGCATTTT. The encoded protein is CASSSLGAGFGQPQHF.

This chain joins TRBV5-1 and TRBJ2-3; TRBD2 aligns across 10 bases. The CDR3 runs to 16 residues. Germline CDR1 SGHRS, CDR2 YFSETQ. V lost 2 bases to trimming and J lost 4 bases; unmatched junction nucleotides: 7. The CDR3 sequence is CASSFLLAGSPDTQYF. DNA of the CDR3: TGCGCCAGCAGCTTTCTACTAGCGGGGTCCCCAGATACGCAGTATTTT. Full variable domain (outside the CDR3, taken from reference TRBV5-1 and TRBJ2-3): KAGVTQTPRYLIKTRGQQVTLSCSPISGHRSVSWYQQTPGQGLQFLFEYFSETQRNKGNFPGRFSGRQFSNSRSEMNVSTLELGDSALYLCASSFLLAGSPDTQYFGPGTRLTVL.

The chain joins TRBV9 to TRBJ2-3; 11 bases match TRBD2. Germline trimming cut 2 bases from V and 1 base from J; bases unmatched to any gene: 12. Per germline, CDR1 SGDLS and CDR2 YYNGEE. The length of the CDR3 is 19 residues. The chain's CDR3 is CASSVQSSSGGPRTDTQYF. CDR3 in DNA: TGTGCCAGCAGCGTCCAATCCTCTAGCGGGGGGCCCCGCACAGATACGCAGTATTTT.

V gene TRBV7-2 combines with J gene TRBJ1-5, with TRBD1 identical over 7 bases. The CDR3 extends over 16 amino acids. The germline gives CDR1 SGHTA, CDR2 FQGNSA. The ends lost 5 bases at V and 6 bases at J; junction bases unmatched: 13. In nucleotides, the CDR3 is TGTGCCAGCAGCCCTCAGACAGGGATTGGTGGTCAGCCCCAGCATTTT. This encodes CASSPQTGIGGQPQHF.

The rearrangement uses TRBV12-3 or TRBV12-4 and TRBJ1-1; D remains ambiguous. V was shortened by 3 bases and J by 1 base, with 6 bases between the two germline ends. The length of the CDR3 is 13 residues. Written as DNA, the CDR3 is TGTGCCAGCAGTTTTTGGGGGAACACTGAAGCTTTCTTT. Amino acid sequence: CASSFWGNTEAFF.

This clone was picked up one time. This CDR3 reads CASSLYDGYEQYF. For the CDR3, the DNA is TGCGCCAGCAGCCTCTACGACGGGTACGAGCAGTACTTC. The chain employs TRBV4-1 and TRBJ2-7; D gene uncertain. The CDR3 runs to 13 residues. The germline V gene has CDR1 MGHRA and CDR2 YSYEKL. Trimming took 4 bases from V and 4 from J, leaving 11 bases between them.